The 12 T cell receptor beta chains presented below share a single source sample, sequenced in a study of neurological immune-mediated disorders. TCRdb fed the 5' RACE reads into MiXCR, producing one record per CDR3 protein. The sample yields approximately 65,000 distinct CDR3 sequences, roughly 4% seen once. Sequenced: PBMCs. The receptors stem from a man aged 50 or older with multiple sclerosis.

This clonotype was seen more than once but under ten times. The chain joins TRBV3-1 to TRBJ1-4; D remains unclear. Per the germline V gene, CDR1 is LGHDT and CDR2 is YNNKEL (reference sequence). This CDR3 has 16 residues. V dropped 0 bases and J dropped 4 bases, with 12 bases sitting between them. CDR3 in amino acids: CASSQEFSVFNEKLFF. CDR3 DNA sequence: TGTGCCAGCAGCCAAGAGTTTTCGGTATTTAATGAAAAACTGTTTTTT. The whole variable domain, filled in from reference TRBV3-1 and TRBJ1-4, reads DTAVSQTPKYLVTQMGNDKSIKCEQNLGHDTMYWYKQDSKKFLKIMFSYNNKELIINETVPNRFSPKSPDKAHLNLHINSLELGDSAVYFCASSQEFSVFNEKLFFGSGTQLSVL.

This clonotype was picked up many times. The rearrangement joins TRBV27 to TRBJ2-7; D remains ambiguous. The CDR3 has 14 amino acids. From germline, CDR1 is MNHEY and CDR2 SMNVEV (reference sequence). V lost 3 bases to trimming and J lost 5 bases, with 14 bases between them. The CDR3 protein is CASSFVTRAHEQYF. Here the CDR3 DNA reads TGTGCCAGCAGTTTTGTGACAAGGGCACACGAGCAGTACTTC.

The table lists this clonotype with many counts. CDR3 in DNA: TGTGCCAGCAGTGCAATATCGAACACTGAAGCTTTCTTT. Its protein product is CASSAISNTEAFF. J is TRBJ1-1 and V is TRBV6-5; D not certain. This CDR3 spans 13 amino acids. Trimming left V 5 bases short and J 1 base short, with 8 bases between. Germline-derived CDR1 and CDR2 are MNHEY and SVGAGI.

This clonotype has ten or more counts. The V and J genes are TRBV7-8 and TRBJ2-5; 8 nucleotides match TRBD1. V lost 5 bases to trimming and J lost 2 bases; unmatched junction nucleotides: 7. CDR1 is SGHVS, CDR2 FQNEAQ, per germline. This CDR3 is 15 amino acids long. In DNA form, the CDR3 reads TGTGCCAGCAGCCGGACAGGGTGGGGTCAAGAGACCCAGTACTTC. Translated: CASSRTGWGQETQYF.

At least ten counts were recorded for this clonotype. The V and J genes are TRBV7-2 and TRBJ1-1; 10 nucleotides line up with TRBD1. The CDR3 loop spans 15 amino acids. Looked up from germline, CDR1 is SGHTA and CDR2 is FQGNSA. V was clipped by 1 base and J by 10 bases; unmatched bases: 9. The CDR3 spells CASSLVYGTGAVAFF. CDR3 sequence (DNA): TGTGCCAGCAGCTTAGTTTACGGGACAGGGGCGGTAGCTTTCTTT.

This clonotype came up many times. The V gene is TRBV4-1, the J gene TRBJ2-7; TRBD1 agrees at 9 bases. The CDR3 extends over 15 amino acids. J was trimmed by 0 bases and V by 4 bases; bases with no gene match: 4. Germline V lookup: CDR1 MGHRA, CDR2 YSYEKL. Here the CDR3 DNA reads TGCGCCAGCAGCCTGGGGACAGGGACCTCCTACGAGCAGTACGTC. Translation gives CASSLGTGTSYEQYV.

CDR3 in amino acids: CASSRGTEQPQHF. Written as DNA, the CDR3 is TGTGCCAGCAGCCGGGGAACGGAGCAGCCCCAGCATTTT. The J gene is TRBJ1-5, the V gene TRBV11-2, with D unresolved. This CDR3 region has 13 residues. V lost 5 bases to trimming and J lost 7 bases, with 12 bases between them. From germline, CDR1 is SGHAT and CDR2 FQNNGV.

This clonotype was counted ten times or more. The chain uses TRBV7-8 and TRBJ2-1; tentatively, D is TRBD1 (6 bases). V lost 3 bases and J lost 7, with 10 bases in between. Germline V gene lookup returns CDR1 SGHVS and CDR2 FQNEAQ. The CDR3 sequence is 13 residues long. This CDR3 reads CASSFLQGNEQFF. In nucleotides, the CDR3 is TGTGCCAGCAGCTTCCTCCAGGGGAATGAGCAGTTCTTC.

A few counts support this clonotype. A junction boundary mismatches the germline segment, possibly from a read error. The chain combines TRBV18 with TRBJ1-5; TRBD1 might be the D (6 bases). The CDR3 is made up of 11 amino acids. Germline CDR1 and CDR2: KGHSH and LQKENI. The CDR3 coding sequence is TGTGCCAGCTCACCCGGGGGGCCCCAGAATTTT. Protein sequence: CASSPGGPQNF.

This clonotype was seen at least ten times. The V gene is TRBV6-5, the J gene TRBJ1-4; possibly TRBD1 for D (5 bases). CDR1 and CDR2 (germline): MNHEY, SVGAGI. The CDR3 loop spans 13 amino acids. V lost 1 base to trimming and J lost 10 bases, with 10 bases between them. As DNA, the CDR3 is TGTGCCAGCAGTTACTTTCGGGACGGAAAACTGTTTTTT. Translating gives CASSYFRDGKLFF.

For this clonotype: This CDR3 fails to terminate in the conserved phenylalanine or tryptophan, so it likely reflects a read error. The genes are TRBV29-1 and TRBJ2-5; 14 nucleotides agree with TRBD2. The CDR3 has 14 residues. Trimming at V came to 8 bases and at J to 7 bases, leaving 9 bases not matched to a gene. Germline V gives CDR1 SQVTM, CDR2 ANQGSEA. The CDR3 DNA reads TGCAGCTTAGCGACTAGCGGGGGGGCCGGGACCCAGTACAAC. Translating gives CSLATSGGAGTQYN.

This clonotype was counted at least ten times. This rearrangement joins TRBV5-1 to TRBJ2-3; D gene uncertain. Deletions cut 2 bases from V and 1 base from J, with 8 bases between. Germline V lookup: CDR1 SGHRS, CDR2 YFSETQ. This CDR3 region has 14 residues. The CDR3, as DNA: TGCGCCAGCAGCTTCCAGGTGGGCACAGATACGCAGTATTTT. Translation gives CASSFQVGTDTQYF.